The 17 T cell receptor beta chains listed next were all sequenced from one sample in a study of shared clonotypes between healthy human individuals. Generated by immunoSEQ multiplex PCR, the TCRdb table keeps only in-frame clones and is missing some. Of approximately 320,000 clones in the sample, roughly 87% were seen once. The specimen was memory CD8+ T cells sorted from blood. As to subset: CD45RO+ cells pooled with CCR7-negative TemRA cells. These receptors all come from a man in his late teens or twenties in good health.

In regard to this clone: A far bigger clonotype differs at one base, so this is likely a read error. The sample holds other DNA sequences that translate to the same CDR3. The chain recombines TRBV6-1 with TRBJ2-7; D is undetermined. The CDR3 extends over 10 amino acids. The V gene lost 6 bases and the J gene lost 3 bases, with 3 bases spanning the gap. CDR1 and CDR2 (germline): MNHNS, SASEGT. CDR3 DNA: TGTGCCAGCAGCGACTACGAGCAGTACTTC. This codes for CASSDYEQYF.

The chain uses TRBV7-9 and TRBJ2-7; D gene uncertain. The V end was cut by 1 base, the J end by 3 bases, with 13 bases between. The CDR3 covers 15 residues. Germline values: CDR1 SEHNR, CDR2 FQNEAQ (reference sequence). The chain's CDR3 is CASSLEDSRFYEQYF. DNA for the CDR3: TGTGCCAGCAGCTTAGAAGATAGCAGATTCTACGAGCAGTACTTC.

V usage is TRBV28 and J usage is TRBJ1-4; D is undetermined. The V gene's germline CDR1 is MDHEN and CDR2 SYDVKM. This CDR3 has 16 amino acids. V was shortened by 2 bases and J by 0 bases, with 10 bases between the two germline ends. The CDR3 nucleotides read TGTGCCAGCAGTTTAATGACGGAAGCAACTAATGAAAAACTGTTTTTT. Its protein product is CASSLMTEATNEKLFF.

The gene calls are TRBV29-1 and TRBJ2-2; D possibly corresponds to TRBD2 (5 bases). Between the trimmed V and J ends, which lost 2 bases and 6 bases, there was a span of 16 bases. The CDR3 has 15 amino acids. Per germline, CDR1 SQVTM and CDR2 ANQGSEA. CDR3 region: CSVEFGEIVPGELFF. As DNA, the CDR3 is TGCAGCGTTGAATTCGGGGAAATAGTGCCCGGGGAGCTGTTTTTT.

CDR3 DNA: TGTGCCAGCAGTGAATTGGGAACGGCTCTACCGTTTTTT. Protein product: CASSELGTALPFF. The chain recombines TRBV6-1 with TRBJ1-4; D unresolved. CDR1 MNHNS and CDR2 SASEGT come from the germline V gene. V shed 2 bases and J shed 16 bases, with 17 bases lying between them. CDR3 length: 13 amino acids.

The V call is TRBV4-2, the J call TRBJ2-3, with D perhaps matching TRBD1 or TRBD2 (5 bases each). This CDR3 is 17 amino acids long. V lost 1 base and J 0 bases, leaving 14 bases between the germline ends. Germline CDR1 is LGHNA and CDR2 is YNFKEQ. The CDR3: CASSQVGDGGSTDTQYF. CDR3 nucleotides: TGTGCCAGCAGCCAAGTTGGGGACGGCGGTAGCACAGATACGCAGTATTTT.

The genes are TRBV30 and TRBJ1-6; tentative D call: TRBD1 (5 bases). This CDR3 region has 15 residues. Trimming stripped 0 bases from V and 10 bases from J, with 16 bases between. Germline CDR1 and CDR2: GTSNPN and SVGIG (reference sequence). The CDR3 DNA follows: TGTGCCTGGAGTGTAGGGGCAGCCGATTCCTCACCCCTCCACTTT. Protein product: CAWSVGAADSSPLHF.

V gene TRBV23-1 combines with J gene TRBJ1-4, with D perhaps matching TRBD1 (5 bases). TRBV23-1 is annotated as an ORF whose role is uncertain. The CDR3 runs 15 residues. The V end lost 6 bases, the J end lost 8 bases, and 19 bases lay between the germline ends. For the CDR3, the DNA is TGCGCCAGCAGACCCATCCGGGACCAAGGGGAAAAACTGTTTTTT. Its protein product is CASRPIRDQGEKLFF.

This clone appeared a few times. The chain has TRBV2 and TRBJ2-1, with TRBD1 as a possible D gene (5 bases). The germline V gene encodes CDR1 SNHLY and CDR2 FYNNEI. This CDR3 comprises 13 residues. V lost 0 bases to trimming and J lost 13 bases, with 13 bases between them. The CDR3 DNA sequence: TGTGCCAGCAGTGAAGCGGGGCCGAAATCCCAGTTCTTC. As protein: CASSEAGPKSQFF.

This rearrangement joins TRBV5-6 to TRBJ1-5; D is ambiguous. Trimming stripped 0 bases from V and 0 bases from J, with 7 bases between. The CDR3 is 15 amino acids. CDR1 is SGHDT and CDR2 is YYEEEE in the germline V gene. The CDR3 reads CASSLDRNSNQPQHF. The CDR3 bases are TGTGCCAGCAGCTTGGACCGAAATAGCAATCAGCCCCAGCATTTT.

The V call is TRBV19, the J call TRBJ1-1; a possible D gene is TRBD1 (5 bases). Germline values: CDR1 LNHDA, CDR2 SQIVND (reference sequence). The CDR3 contains 14 residues. V was pared by 3 bases and J by 4 bases, with 12 bases between. DNA for the CDR3: TGTGCCAGTAGTATCAAGGGGTCTACCACTGAAGCTTTCTTT. It is translated as CASSIKGSTTEAFF.

The chain recombines TRBV27 with TRBJ2-1, with 10 bases lining up with TRBD2. Germline V gene sequence: CDR1 MNHEY, CDR2 SMNVEV (reference sequence). The V gene end was trimmed by 2 bases and the J gene end by 13 bases; junction bases not matched to a gene: 5. This CDR3 has 13 residues. This CDR3 reads CASSLLAGVQQFF. Here the CDR3 DNA reads TGTGCCAGCAGTTTACTAGCGGGGGTTCAACAGTTCTTC.

The rearrangement links TRBV13 to TRBJ2-1; 7 bases map to TRBD2. The CDR3 is made up of 13 amino acids. Germline lookup yields CDR1 PRHDT and CDR2 FYEKMQ (reference sequence). Trimming removed 5 bases from V and 6 bases from J; junction bases left unmatched: 4. CDR3 protein: CASSLGTTNEQFF. For the CDR3, the DNA is TGTGCCAGCAGCCTGGGGACTACCAATGAGCAGTTCTTC.

V gene TRBV9 combines with J gene TRBJ1-6; weak D call: TRBD1 (5 bases). V shed 10 bases and J shed 5 bases, with 13 bases lying between them. From germline, CDR1 is SGDLS and CDR2 YYNGEE. The length of the CDR3 is 13 residues. The CDR3 here is CAGAREHNSPLHF. The CDR3, as DNA: TGTGCCGGGGCAAGGGAGCATAATTCACCCCTCCACTTT.

The V and J genes are TRBV27 and TRBJ2-7; tentatively, D is TRBD1 or TRBD2 (5 bases each). The CDR3 length is 14 residues. Germline-derived CDR1 and CDR2 are MNHEY and SMNVEV (reference sequence). The germline V and J ends were trimmed by 4 bases and 0 bases, with 10 bases remaining between them. The CDR3 sequence is CASSWDRHSYEQYF. CDR3 in DNA: TGTGCCAGCAGTTGGGACCGGCACTCCTACGAGCAGTACTTC.

The genes are TRBV2 and TRBJ2-1, with 9 bases lining up with TRBD2. This CDR3 comprises 14 residues. Germline V gene lookup returns CDR1 SNHLY and CDR2 FYNNEI. J lost 3 bases, V lost 10 bases, and 7 bases had no gene match. The CDR3 protein is CAKASGAIYNEQFF. The CDR3 nucleotides are TGTGCCAAGGCTAGCGGGGCTATCTACAATGAGCAGTTCTTC.

The genes are TRBV6-5 and TRBJ1-5; D remains ambiguous. Trimming took off 2 bases at V and 11 bases at J, with 13 bases between the two ends. From germline, CDR1 is MNHEY and CDR2 SVGAGI. This CDR3 is built from 13 residues. CDR3 DNA sequence: TGTGCCAGCAGTTACACCGGGATTGAGTCCCAGCATTTT. As protein: CASSYTGIESQHF.